Reported below is one TCR beta chain. This clone was seen once. Its antigen remains unidentified. No much larger clone is present one base from it, and per-base qualities are unavailable. CD8 naive samples were obtained by positive selection for CCR7 among CD45RO-negative cells, yielding a CD45RA+CCR7+ population from which TemRA cells were excluded. Donors were healthy HIV-negative adults with no recently reported acute infections or vaccinations. All donors were Caucasian adults living in Nashville, Tennessee, USA. After blood collection by leukapheresis, PBMCs were isolated using Ficoll-Histopaque density gradient centrifugation and then cryopreserved in the vapor phase of liquid nitrogen. Purity and quantity of every magnetically sorted T cell population were checked by analytical flow cytometry. From each sorted fraction, genomic DNA was isolated and quantified by UV absorbance on a Nanodrop 2000c.

The sample belongs to a study of shared clonotypes between healthy human individuals (dated by TCRdb to about 2020). Regarding the complete study: The cohort included three men and a couple of women between 18 and 49 years of age. For each donor, CD4 naive and CD4 memory were each run on three plates, CD8 naive on two plates, and CD8 memory on one plate. To estimate repertoire size and how much clonotype sharing occurs between individuals, the study deeply sequenced the blood TCR repertoires of roughly 5 healthy adults. To increase sequencing depth and limit assay-specific biases, different laboratories used diverse techniques to prepare libraries and sequence TCR repertoires. Leukapheresis yielded between about 0.94 and 9.5 billion PBMCs per donor.

General findings and caveats noted by the study authors: Only blood was sampled, and tissue TCR repertoires likely differ from those in blood. Higher generation probabilities were observed for clonotypes shared by all four sorted-subset donors than for non-shared clonotypes. The small number of donors limited the genetic and exposure-history diversity represented. Pairwise subsampling indicated that sequencing depth was expected to affect the degree of clonotype sharing among donors. Sharing across several donors was observed for around 4.8% of naive CD4, 3% to 3.5% of naive CD8, about 2.3% of memory CD4, and less than 0.45% of memory CD8 clonotypes. Estimated clonotype richness was generally larger for naive than for memory subsets. Even with the large sequencing depth, rarefaction of the sorted-subset datasets indicated that sequencing was incomplete.

TCR CDR3 regions were amplified from genomic DNA by multiplex PCR using the deep immunoSEQ assay. Extracted genomic DNA from each cell subset was spread evenly across all wells of several immunoSEQ 96-well plates, with each plate serving as a replicate. For sorted subsets, each replicate PCR was loaded with roughly 0.2 ug genomic DNA, equivalent to about 33,000 T cell genomes. The purified libraries were quantified using a Qubit 3.0 fluorometer, sized with a Bioanalyzer 2100, and then quantified again using the KAPA Library Quantification kit. A separate single-read 150-cycle Illumina NextSeq 550 flow cell was used to sequence each immunoSEQ 96-well plate. From the authors' description of their analysis: Because only junctional sequences without quality scores were contained in the immunoSEQ output, filtering matching that applied to full-length reads could not be performed. To assign V/J genes and CDR3, sequences were annotated against IMGT germline references using PyIR, a Python wrapper for IgBLAST v1.9. Reads with weak V/J assignments (E-value above 1e-6), missing CDR3, stop codons, out-of-frame junctions, or ambiguous translated residues were removed. V3J clonotypes were defined by identical inferred V gene, J gene, and CDR3 amino acid sequence. Percentage overlap between repertoires was calculated by dividing the number of shared unique clonotypes by the size of the smaller repertoire. Richness of each repertoire was evaluated using RTK rarefaction, the Chao1 estimator, and Recon v2.1 estimates of unobserved clonotypes. For all TCRbeta clonotypes obtained by the gDNA method from four donors, generation probabilities were computed with OLGA. TCRdb holds this immuneACCESS table with in-frame rearrangements only. Some clones are missing; in checked studies, unresolved V genes explain under half, and the rest has no known cause. The V and J calls and clone size come from that table; D and trimming were worked out from the DNA. The sample includes around 2.1 million clones, with approximately 94% observed a single time. The top ten clonotypes cover under 2% of the sample.

This clonotype was sampled from a man younger than 30 in good health. Some clones in this sample may be carry-over from other donors' samples. Sequenced: naive CD8+ T cells from PBMCs. This specimen's cell subset or site label, per the study, means: CD45RA+CCR7+.

The nucleotide sequence is TGTGCCATCGAGGGGGGGGGACCCTACGAGCAGTACTTC. This translates into CAIEGGGPYEQYF. The chain is encoded by TRBV7-9 joined to TRBJ2-7; TRBD2 might be the D gene, on 7 matching bases. CDR1 is given as SEHNR and CDR2 as FQNEAQ, both from the germline V gene (reference sequence). The CDR3 covers 13 residues, taking in both the cysteine and the phenylalanine. Only the CDR3 DNA stays, 39 bases, in frame from base 1. V is shortened by 10 bases, J by 2 bases, and the region joining them spans 15 bases.